What follows describes a single T cell receptor (beta chain). Profiling relied on immunoSEQ multiplex PCR, and the TCRdb table lists in-frame clones only, not all of them. This table has approximately 450,000 clones, roughly 89% appearing once. These data belong to a study of blood T cell repertoires in COVID-19. Germline loops: CDR1 SGHTS, CDR2 YDEGEE. Trimming pared 2 bases from V and 7 bases from J, leaving 9 bases between. The CDR3 runs 13 residues. Material for sequencing was peripheral blood. The clonotype was recovered from a woman aged 25 to 39 with acute or convalescent COVID-19. The genes are TRBV5-8 and TRBJ2-2; D gene uncertain. Here the CDR3 DNA reads TGTGCCAGCAGCTTTCGGCGACTCGGGGAGCTGTTTTTT. Encoded protein: CASSFRRLGELFF.